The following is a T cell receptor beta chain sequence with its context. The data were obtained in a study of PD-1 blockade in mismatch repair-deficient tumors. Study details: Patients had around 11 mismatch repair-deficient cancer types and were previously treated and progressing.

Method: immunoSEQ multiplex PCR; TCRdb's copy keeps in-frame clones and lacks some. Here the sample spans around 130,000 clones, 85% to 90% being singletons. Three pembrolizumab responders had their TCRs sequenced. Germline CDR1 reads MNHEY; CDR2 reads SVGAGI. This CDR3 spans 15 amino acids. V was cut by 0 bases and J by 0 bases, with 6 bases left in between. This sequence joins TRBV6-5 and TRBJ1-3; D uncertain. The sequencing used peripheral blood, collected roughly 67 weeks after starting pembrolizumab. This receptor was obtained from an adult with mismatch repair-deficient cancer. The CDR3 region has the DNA TGTGCCAGCAGTTACTCAGCTATCTCTGGAAACACCATATATTTT. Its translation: CASSYSAISGNTIYF.